This T cell receptor beta chain appears in the sequencing data of a study of T cells in Graves' hyperthyroidism and ophthalmopathy. Notes on the study in general: Researchers report that a 13 V-J model separated ophthalmopathy from stable hyperthyroidism. Blood also held most thyroid clonotypes expanded beyond 0.001.

The sample holds a few counts of this clonotype. Its antigen is still unknown. Using RNA transcripts as the source, TCR beta CDR3 regions were amplified. The HTBI set primed first-round TCR CDR3 RT-PCR. One entry per CDR3 protein, called by TCRdb with MiXCR from the multiplex PCR reads. The top ten clones hold under 10% of a sample with fewer than 800,000 distinct CDR3 sequences, over 15% of them seen once. V lost 4 bases and J lost 1, with 8 bases in between. CDR1 and CDR2 (germline): SGHKS, YYEKEE (reference sequence). The CDR3 is 14 amino acids. Stability of Graves' hyperthyroidism was defined as absent ophthalmopathy progression within 18 months. Patients were aged 18 to 65, had disease duration under 2 months, and had newly diagnosed hyperthyroidism.

The receptor comes from a man aged 18 to 35 with Graves' hyperthyroidism. Sequencing was carried out using blood. This chain connects TRBV5-5 to TRBJ1-4; D unresolved. CDR3 nucleotide sequence: TGTGCCAGCAGCCCGGACGGAACTAATGAAAAACTGTTTTTT. It yields the protein CASSPDGTNEKLFF. The full variable domain, with the rest looked up from reference TRBV5-5 and TRBJ1-4, is DAGVTQSPTHLIKTRGQQVTLRCSPISGHKSVSWYQQVLGQGPQFIFQYYEKEERGRGNFPDRFSARQFPNYSSELNVNALLLGDSALYLCASSPDGTNEKLFFGSGTQLSVL.